This is a list of T cell receptor beta chains from one sample in a study of blood T cells in healthy people across ages. TCRdb re-analysed the 5' RACE reads in MiXCR, keeping a single row per CDR3 protein. The data hold about 730,000 distinct CDR3 sequences, with 40% to 45% observed a single time. Source material: blood. The origin of the receptors is a woman aged 60-75 years in good health. Each CDR3 is given with its conserved first and last residue. Each record gives: clone size, J gene, V gene, D gene, CDR3 protein, CDR3 DNA. D genes are given only for firm matches. For some rows the clone size is stated as once, few or many, or as a class when expanded; others skip it.

clone size: few; J gene: TRBJ1-5; V gene: TRBV12-3/TRBV12-4; D gene: -; CDR3 protein: CASSKTGDNQPQHF; CDR3 DNA: TGTGCCAGCAGCAAGACAGGTGACAATCAGCCCCAGCATTTT
clone size: -; J gene: TRBJ2-3; V gene: TRBV5-6; D gene: -; CDR3 protein: CASSLWMDTQYF; CDR3 DNA: TGTGCCAGCAGCTTGTGGATGGATACGCAGTATTTT
clone size: -; J gene: TRBJ1-1; V gene: TRBV28; D gene: -; CDR3 protein: CASSPWTPNTEAFF; CDR3 DNA: TGTGCCAGCAGTCCCTGGACTCCAAACACTGAAGCTTTCTTT
clone size: -; J gene: TRBJ2-1; V gene: TRBV11-3; D gene: TRBD2; CDR3 protein: CASSHAGTSTNEQFF; CDR3 DNA: TGTGCCAGCAGCCATGCCGGGACTAGCACCAATGAGCAGTTCTTC
clone size: few; J gene: TRBJ1-2; V gene: TRBV7-9; D gene: -; CDR3 protein: CASSQQGGHGYTF; CDR3 DNA: TGTGCCAGCAGCCAACAGGGCGGGCATGGCTACACCTTC
clone size: few; J gene: TRBJ2-1; V gene: TRBV10-3; D gene: TRBD1; CDR3 protein: CAISGGQEYNEQFF; CDR3 DNA: TGTGCCATCAGTGGTGGACAGGAGTACAATGAGCAGTTCTTC
clone size: -; J gene: TRBJ2-3; V gene: TRBV6-5; D gene: -; CDR3 protein: CASSSGQLGGPDTQYF; CDR3 DNA: TGTGCCAGCAGCTCCGGACAGCTCGGGGGGCCAGATACGCAGTATTTT
clone size: once; J gene: TRBJ2-1; V gene: TRBV5-1; D gene: -; CDR3 protein: CASSQRGGKGNEQFF; CDR3 DNA: TGCGCCAGCAGCCAAAGGGGGGGTAAGGGCAATGAGCAGTTCTTC
clone size: -; J gene: TRBJ2-7; V gene: TRBV2; D gene: -; CDR3 protein: CASGSRREQYF; CDR3 DNA: TGTGCCAGCGGGAGCCGTAGGGAGCAGTACTTC
clone size: few; J gene: TRBJ1-1; V gene: TRBV7-2; D gene: TRBD1; CDR3 protein: CASSRTGTGATEAFF; CDR3 DNA: TGTGCCAGCAGCCGGACCGGGACAGGGGCCACTGAAGCTTTCTTT
clone size: few; J gene: TRBJ1-5; V gene: TRBV20-1; D gene: TRBD1; CDR3 protein: CSTAGTGGNQPQHF; CDR3 DNA: TGCAGTACCGCCGGGACAGGGGGCAATCAGCCCCAGCATTTT
clone size: -; J gene: TRBJ2-1; V gene: TRBV29-1; D gene: TRBD1; CDR3 protein: CRVSGRGRIGEQFF; CDR3 DNA: TGCAGAGTCTCGGGCAGGGGGCGCATCGGTGAGCAGTTCTTC
clone size: many; J gene: TRBJ2-4; V gene: TRBV21-1; D gene: -; CDR3 protein: CASSKETGFGNIQYF; CDR3 DNA: TGTGCCAGCAGCAAAGAAACCGGATTCGGAAACATTCAGTACTTC
clone size: -; J gene: TRBJ1-2; V gene: TRBV5-1; D gene: TRBD1; CDR3 protein: CASSTSDRLNYGYTF; CDR3 DNA: TGCGCCAGCAGCACGTCGGACAGGCTTAACTATGGCTACACCTTC
clone size: -; J gene: TRBJ2-5; V gene: TRBV4-1; D gene: -; CDR3 protein: CASSQEVYEGKETQYF; CDR3 DNA: TGCGCCAGCAGCCAAGAAGTGTACGAAGGGAAAGAGACCCAGTACTTC
clone size: few; J gene: TRBJ2-3; V gene: TRBV20-1; D gene: TRBD2; CDR3 protein: CSASETSGRTDTQYF; CDR3 DNA: TGCAGTGCTTCCGAGACTAGCGGGAGGACAGATACGCAGTATTTT
clone size: few; J gene: TRBJ1-1; V gene: TRBV29-1; D gene: -; CDR3 protein: CSVNTLRRNTEAFF; CDR3 DNA: TGCAGCGTTAACACATTACGACGGAACACTGAAGCTTTCTTT
clone size: -; J gene: TRBJ2-3; V gene: TRBV11-1; D gene: TRBD2; CDR3 protein: CASSLADSGRDTQYF; CDR3 DNA: TGTGCCAGCAGCTTAGCGGATAGCGGGAGGGATACGCAGTATTTT
clone size: few; J gene: TRBJ2-6; V gene: TRBV12-3/TRBV12-4; D gene: TRBD1; CDR3 protein: CASRSPGTGIGANVLTF; CDR3 DNA: TGTGCCAGCAGGAGCCCCGGGACAGGGATCGGGGCCAACGTCCTGACTTTC
clone size: -; J gene: TRBJ2-1; V gene: TRBV4-3; D gene: -; CDR3 protein: CASSQRLVGASYNEQFF; CDR3 DNA: TGCGCCAGCAGCCAAAGATTAGTGGGGGCCTCCTACAATGAGCAGTTCTTC